This T cell receptor (beta chain) comes out of a study of post-analysis software for immune sequencing data. At the level of the study: Disease trajectories encompassed relapsing-remitting, secondary progressive and progressive-relapsing multiple sclerosis.

Germline values: CDR1 SQVTM, CDR2 ANQGSEA. This CDR3 is built from 14 residues. Included in the TCR beta cDNA libraries were unique molecular identifiers. The source material, about 0.9 to 10 million T cells, gave rise to 500,000 or so cDNA molecules. TCRdb ran MiXCR on the PCR reads and lists one entry per CDR3 protein. The sample lists around 440,000 distinct CDR3 sequences, less than 45% seen once, with about 12% in the top ten. Turning to this clonotype: Its target is not known.

Broader study findings: Compared with controls, patients had more of about 5 TRBV segments, including TRBV5-6, TRBV5-1 and TRBV20-1.

V usage is TRBV29-1 and J usage is TRBJ2-7, with D uncertain. The receptor was derived from a girl between 10 and 17 years old with multiple sclerosis. The sample taken for sequencing was blood. The CDR3 sequence: CSVGRTVLRYEQYF. CDR3 nucleotides: TGCAGTGTGGGTCGAACGGTCCTTAGGTACGAGCAGTACTTC.